This TCR beta chain was obtained from a study of blood T cell repertoires in COVID-19. Profiling relied on immunoSEQ multiplex PCR, and the TCRdb table lists in-frame clones only, not all of them. The profile shows 20,000 to 25,000 clones, around nine tenths of them singletons. The germline CDR1 and CDR2 sequences are MNHEY and SVGAGI. The CDR3 consists of 15 residues. Unmatched junction bases numbered 4, after V lost 6 bases and J lost 1 base. The material sequenced was peripheral blood. The clonotype comes from a human donor in a cohort sampled during active COVID-19. The V call is TRBV6-5, the J call TRBJ1-5, with 9 bases matching TRBD1. CDR3 region: CASRLDRGSNQPQHF. CDR3 nucleotide sequence: TGTGCCAGCAGATTGGACAGGGGAAGCAATCAGCCCCAGCATTTT.